This T cell receptor beta chain is drawn from a study of shared clonotypes between healthy human individuals. Regarding this clone: Other DNA sequences from this sample encode an identical CDR3 as well.

The table came from immunoSEQ multiplex PCR; TCRdb's copy has only in-frame clones and leaves some out. The table includes about half a million clones, 79% detected once. Material for sequencing was PBMCs. This clonotype was obtained from a woman in her thirties or forties in good health. Some clones in this sample may be carry-over from other donors' samples.

The CDR3 spells CASSLAGGTDTQYF. The CDR3 DNA follows: TGTGCCAGCAGCTTAGCGGGAGGGACAGATACGCAGTATTTT. This chain links TRBV7-2 with TRBJ2-3; TRBD2 aligns across 7 bases. Germline-derived CDR1 and CDR2 are SGHTA and FQGNSA. With 0 bases clipped from V and 3 bases from J, the junction kept 0 bases outside the gene matches. This CDR3 is built from 14 residues.